The clone carrying this T cell receptor beta chain was counted ten times or more. This sample was taken from a study of regulatory T cells in long-lasting Graves disease. Documented time point: newly diagnosed GD, antithyroid drugs for less than 3 months. Generation of the TCR library employed RNA extracted from PBMCs. Building of the TCR beta libraries involved iRepertoire HTBI primers and Arm-PCR of CDR3 regions. MiXCR, run by TCRdb on the multiplex PCR reads, gives a single entry per CDR3 protein. This sample has 250,000 or so distinct CDR3 sequences, with more than 15% found just once. The CDR3 covers 14 residues. Germline loops: CDR1 SGHRS, CDR2 YFSETQ. V was pared by 1 base and J by 1 base, with 8 bases between. The data also belong to a second study, concerning T cells in Graves' hyperthyroidism and ophthalmopathy.

The V gene is TRBV5-1, the J gene TRBJ1-1, with TRBD1 as a possible D gene (5 bases). The TCR was taken from a woman aged 25 to 39 with Graves disease. The specimen was peripheral blood mononuclear cells (PBMCs), collected at new diagnosis, from a patient treated with antithyroid drugs. CDR3 DNA sequence: TGCGCCAGCAGCTTGCTGCAGGGGAACACTGAAGCTTTCTTT. This sequence encodes CASSLLQGNTEAFF.